Listed here are 30 T cell receptor beta chains from one sample, sequenced in a study of blood T cell repertoires in COVID-19. The protocol was immunoSEQ multiplex PCR, while the TCRdb copy is restricted to in-frame clones and leaves out a portion. The sample consists of around 280,000 clones, roughly nine tenths of them appearing once. The specimen sequenced was PBMCs or T cells enriched from blood (not recorded which). These receptors were collected from a woman in her thirties or forties who had recovered from COVID-19.

This clone was seen a few times. The chain joins TRBV6-5 to TRBJ1-3; 11 positions match TRBD1. The CDR3 totals 14 residues. Germline V gives CDR1 MNHEY, CDR2 SVGAGI. Trimming removed 7 bases from V and 8 bases from J; junction bases left unmatched: 7. CDR3 in amino acids: CASTLDRGLDTIYF. CDR3 DNA: TGTGCCAGCACCCTGGACAGGGGGCTTGACACCATATATTTT.

The gene calls are TRBV27 and TRBJ2-7, with TRBD2 matching 11 bases. This CDR3 contains 16 residues. Losses at the gene ends were 6 bases for V and 3 bases for J; bases not matched to a gene: 10. CDR1 MNHEY and CDR2 SMNVEV come from the germline V gene (reference sequence). CDR3 loop: CASSLKGTSGNYEQYF. CDR3 nucleotide sequence: TGTGCCAGCAGCCTAAAGGGGACTAGCGGAAACTACGAGCAGTACTTC.

The J gene is TRBJ2-5, the V gene TRBV18; TRBD2 agrees at 10 bases. The CDR3 runs to 16 residues. The V and J ends lost 3 bases and 2 bases, in that order; junction bases with no gene match: 6. Looked up from germline, CDR1 is KGHSH and CDR2 is LQKENI. The CDR3 region is CASSPSLAGAQETQYF. The DNA for the CDR3 is TGTGCCAGCTCACCCTCCCTAGCGGGAGCGCAAGAGACCCAGTACTTC. The full variable domain, rest sourced from reference TRBV18 and TRBJ2-5, is NAGVMQNPRHLVRRRGQEARLRCSPMKGHSHVYWYRQLPEEGLKFMVYLQKENIIDESGMPKERFSAEFPKEGPSILRIQQVVRGDSAAYFCASSPSLAGAQETQYFGPGTRLLVL.

V gene TRBV18 combines with J gene TRBJ1-4; D ambiguous. This CDR3 is built from 15 residues. The V gene lost 3 bases and the J gene lost 8 bases, with 16 bases spanning the gap. Germline V lookup: CDR1 KGHSH, CDR2 LQKENI. DNA of the CDR3: TGTGCCAGCTCACCGACGGGAGGGTTCCGGGAAAAACTGTTTTTT. Protein product: CASSPTGGFREKLFF.

This rearrangement joins TRBV28 to TRBJ1-6, with TRBD1 matching 10 bases. CDR3 size: 18 residues. V lost 7 bases to trimming and J lost 14 bases; unmatched junction nucleotides: 23. Germline loops: CDR1 MDHEN, CDR2 SYDVKM. The CDR3 here is CASIDSRDRGRGGAALHF. For the CDR3, the DNA is TGTGCCAGCATCGATAGCCGGGACAGGGGCCGAGGCGGGGCAGCCCTCCACTTT.

The chain employs TRBV7-9 and TRBJ2-7; 9 bases line up with TRBD1. The CDR3 extends over 14 amino acids. Germline V CDR1 and CDR2: SEHNR, FQNEAQ (reference sequence). V lost 5 bases to trimming and J lost 3 bases; unmatched junction nucleotides: 5. The CDR3 DNA reads as TGTGCCAGCAGCATCCGGGACAGGGTCTACGAGCAGTACTTC. Translating it yields CASSIRDRVYEQYF.

J is TRBJ2-1 and V is TRBV14; 8 bases are a match to TRBD2. CDR1 is SGHDN, CDR2 FVKESK, per germline. Trimming took 1 base from V and 4 from J; bases not matched to a gene: 15. This CDR3 has 19 amino acids. The CDR3 bases are TGTGCCAGCAGCCAAGCTTCCGGGACTAGTTGGCTTCTTTACAATGAGCAGTTCTTC. Amino acid sequence: CASSQASGTSWLLYNEQFF.

J is TRBJ2-4 and V is TRBV29-1; D call uncertain. Germline V gives CDR1 SQVTM, CDR2 ANQGSEA. With 5 bases removed from V and 0 bases from J, the gap between germline ends came to 8 bases. The CDR3 consists of 13 residues. Here the CDR3 reads CSVRVLAKNIQYF. The DNA for the CDR3 is TGCAGCGTTAGAGTCCTAGCCAAAAACATTCAGTACTTC.

V gene TRBV4-2 combines with J gene TRBJ1-5; D unclear. V was clipped by 0 bases and J by 0 bases, with 12 bases between them. Germline V gene sequence: CDR1 LGHNA, CDR2 YNFKEQ. The CDR3 runs to 17 residues. The CDR3 DNA reads TGTGCCAGCAGCCAAGATGCGGGGTATCCTAGCAATCAGCCCCAGCATTTT. Translating it yields CASSQDAGYPSNQPQHF.

The genes are TRBV30 and TRBJ2-1, with TRBD2 matching 7 bases. The germline gives CDR1 GTSNPN, CDR2 SVGIG (reference sequence). There are 17 residues in the CDR3. With 2 bases clipped from V and 0 bases from J, the junction kept 10 bases outside the gene matches. The CDR3 DNA reads TGTGCCTGGAGTTCATCAAAGGGACTACTCTCCTACAATGAGCAGTTCTTC. It is translated as CAWSSSKGLLSYNEQFF. The full variable domain, in which reference TRBV30 and TRBJ2-1 provide the parts outside the CDR3, is SQTIHQWPATLVQPVGSPLSLECTVEGTSNPNLYWYRQAAGRGLQLLFYSVGIGQISSEVPQNLSASRPQDRQFILSSKKLLLSDSGFYLCAWSSSKGLLSYNEQFFGPGTRLTVL.

The rearrangement links TRBV9 to TRBJ2-1, with D possibly matching TRBD1 (6 bases). The V gene lost 4 bases and the J gene lost 5 bases, with 25 bases spanning the gap. CDR3 length equals 18 residues. CDR1 is SGDLS and CDR2 is YYNGEE in the germline V gene. This CDR3 is CASSRAGAHLRLHNEQFF. The CDR3 nucleotides are TGTGCCAGCAGCCGAGCAGGGGCCCACCTAAGACTACACAATGAGCAGTTCTTC.

V is TRBV7-8 and J is TRBJ1-5; 7 nucleotides line up with TRBD1. V lost 0 bases, J lost 2 bases, and 1 base stayed unmatched. Germline lookup yields CDR1 SGHVS and CDR2 FQNEAQ. This CDR3 spans 15 amino acids. The CDR3 reads CASSLAGGGNQPQHF. CDR3 coding DNA: TGTGCCAGCAGCTTAGCAGGGGGCGGCAATCAGCCCCAGCATTTT. Full variable domain (outside the CDR3, taken from reference TRBV7-8 and TRBJ1-5): GAGVSQSPRYKVAKRGQDVALRCDPISGHVSLFWYQQALGQGPEFLTYFQNEAQLDKSGLPSDRFFAERPEGSVSTLKIQRTQQEDSAVYLCASSLAGGGNQPQHFGDGTRLSIL.

This clone was seen a few times. The chain has TRBV6-6 and TRBJ2-7; tentative D call: TRBD2 (5 bases). CDR1 is MNHNY, CDR2 SVGAGI, per germline (reference sequence). V was pared by 7 bases and J by 6 bases, with 13 bases between. This CDR3 spans 12 amino acids. The CDR3 DNA follows: TGTGCCAGCAACGGGGAGTTGAGCGAGCAGTACTTC. It encodes CASNGELSEQYF.

The chain joins TRBV18 to TRBJ1-4; D gene uncertain. The CDR3 is 13 amino acids. Germline assignment: CDR1 KGHSH and CDR2 LQKENI. V was pared by 1 base and J by 7 bases, with 7 bases between. The CDR3 is CASSPRASEKLFF. The DNA of the CDR3 is TGTGCCAGCTCACCACGGGCCTCTGAAAAACTGTTTTTT.

This chain connects TRBV4-2 to TRBJ2-3, with 11 nucleotides matching TRBD2. Germline V gene data show CDR1 as LGHNA and CDR2 as YNFKEQ. The CDR3 runs to 17 residues. V shed 1 base and J 3 bases; nucleotides not matched to a gene: 6. This CDR3 is CASSQGNSGRVTDTQYF. CDR3 bases: TGTGCCAGCAGCCAAGGAAATAGCGGGAGGGTTACAGATACGCAGTATTTT.

The gene calls are TRBV5-4 and TRBJ2-5; 9 nucleotides agree with TRBD1. Per the germline V gene, CDR1 is SGHNT and CDR2 is YYREEE (reference sequence). This CDR3 has 14 amino acids. Trimming removed 4 bases from V and 5 bases from J; junction bases left unmatched: 6. The CDR3, as DNA: TGTGCCAGCAGCACGACAGGGGGACTTGAGACCCAGTACTTC. Encoded protein: CASSTTGGLETQYF.

This clone was counted a single time. The chain couples TRBV27 to TRBJ1-1; no reliable D call. There are 16 residues in the CDR3. Between the trimmed V and J ends, which lost 3 bases and 1 base, there was a span of 15 bases. CDR1 is MNHEY and CDR2 is SMNVEV in the germline V gene (reference sequence). CDR3 loop: CASSLFYLAGNTEAFF. The CDR3 coding sequence is TGTGCCAGCAGTTTGTTTTACCTTGCCGGGAACACTGAAGCTTTCTTT.

The sample holds a few counts of this clone. This chain connects TRBV5-1 to TRBJ2-7; 8 bases align to TRBD2. CDR3 length: 15 residues. V was pared by 0 bases and J by 6 bases, with 8 bases of the junction left unmatched. Germline V gene data show CDR1 as SGHRS and CDR2 as YFSETQ. Here the CDR3 DNA reads TGCGCCAGCAGCTTGGCTTATAGCGGGAAGGTCGAGCAGTACTTC. Its translation: CASSLAYSGKVEQYF.

The V and J genes are TRBV27 and TRBJ2-2; D call uncertain. The CDR3 covers 13 residues. V was shortened by 3 bases and J by 8 bases, with 10 bases between the two germline ends. From germline, CDR1 is MNHEY and CDR2 SMNVEV (reference sequence). The CDR3 bases are TGTGCCAGCAGTTTCCAACTTTTGGGGGAGCTGTTTTTT. This gives the protein CASSFQLLGELFF.

J is TRBJ1-3 and V is TRBV18; no clear D. The V end was cut by 3 bases, the J end by 0 bases, with 12 bases between. CDR1 and CDR2 from the germline V gene are KGHSH and LQKENI. This CDR3 has 16 residues. The CDR3 DNA sequence: TGTGCCAGCTCACCCTCGACTGAGAGCTCTGGAAACACCATATATTTT. Translated, it gives CASSPSTESSGNTIYF.

This clone appeared once. The chain carries TRBV4-2 and TRBJ1-5; D is unclear. Trimming took 1 base from V and 4 from J, leaving 8 bases between them. Germline V CDR1 and CDR2: LGHNA, YNFKEQ. The CDR3 totals 14 residues. CDR3 DNA sequence: TGTGCCAGCAGCCAAGTCCAGCGTAATCAGCCCCAGCATTTT. Its protein is CASSQVQRNQPQHF.

This clone was detected only a few times. The CDR3 bases are TGTGCCAGCAGTCTCCTCGGGCGGGGCAGCGGGGAGCTGTTTTTT. Translated: CASSLLGRGSGELFF. The rearrangement uses TRBV25-1 and TRBJ2-2, with TRBD2 as a possible D gene (6 bases). The length of the CDR3 is 15 residues. The germline CDR1 and CDR2 sequences are MGHDK and SYGVNS. V lost 5 bases and J 7 bases, leaving 17 bases between the germline ends.

This clone turned up a few times. This rearrangement joins TRBV20-1 to TRBJ1-5; maybe TRBD1 (6 bases). The CDR3 sequence is 17 residues long. Trimming pared 3 bases from V and 2 bases from J, leaving 20 bases between. The V gene's germline CDR1 is DFQATT and CDR2 SNEGSKA (reference sequence). This CDR3 is CSASSGQYFGGNQPQHF. The CDR3 nucleotides are TGCAGTGCTAGTTCCGGACAGTACTTTGGGGGCAATCAGCCCCAGCATTTT.

Many counts were recorded for this clone. The chain has TRBV9 and TRBJ2-1; 8 bases fit TRBD2. The CDR3 is made up of 16 amino acids. The germline V gene encodes CDR1 SGDLS and CDR2 YYNGEE. Trimming cost V 4 bases and J 5 bases; bases outside gene matches: 11. The CDR3 reads CASSLNGIAGNNEQFF. In DNA form, the CDR3 reads TGTGCCAGCAGCTTAAATGGGATAGCGGGAAACAATGAGCAGTTCTTC. The full variable domain, rest sourced from reference TRBV9 and TRBJ2-1, is DSGVTQTPKHLITATGQRVTLRCSPRSGDLSVYWYQQSLDQGLQFLIQYYNGEERAKGNILERFSAQQFPDLHSELNLSSLELGDSALYFCASSLNGIAGNNEQFFGPGTRLTVL.

V gene TRBV4-3 combines with J gene TRBJ2-7, with 7 bases identical to TRBD2. Germline V gene lookup returns CDR1 LGHNA and CDR2 YSLEER. The trim removed 4 bases at V and 2 bases at J, leaving 11 bases unmatched. This CDR3 has 16 residues. The CDR3 DNA sequence: TGCGCCAGCAGCCGTAGGGGTGCGGGAGCTCCCTACGAGCAGTACTTC. It encodes CASSRRGAGAPYEQYF.

CDR3 protein: CASSFEGYGYTF. In DNA form, the CDR3 reads TGTGCCAGCAGCTTCGAGGGCTATGGCTACACCTTC. The chain combines TRBV5-4 with TRBJ1-2, with D unresolved. The CDR3 length is 12 residues. Looked up from germline, CDR1 is SGHNT and CDR2 is YYREEE (reference sequence). Trimming removed 2 bases at V and 4 bases at J, with 6 bases between.

The chain is built from TRBV7-9 and TRBJ1-1; TRBD1 matches 10 bases. This CDR3 is 15 amino acids long. Trimming at V came to 5 bases and at J to 0 bases, leaving 3 bases not matched to a gene. Germline CDR1 and CDR2: SEHNR and FQNEAQ (reference sequence). Here the CDR3 reads CASSTTGGLNTEAFF. The CDR3 coding sequence is TGTGCCAGCAGCACGACAGGGGGCCTGAACACTGAAGCTTTCTTT.

This chain uses TRBV3-1 (or the pseudogene TRBV3-2) with TRBJ2-2, with 9 bases lining up with TRBD2. The germline V gene has CDR1 LGHDT and CDR2 YNNKEL (reference sequence). Losses at the gene ends were 5 bases for V and 0 bases for J; bases not matched to a gene: 10. The CDR3 totals 18 residues. The CDR3 DNA reads TGTGCCAGCAGCACATGGGCGGGAGGGCGCCCGAACACCGGGGAGCTGTTTTTT. Its protein is CASSTWAGGRPNTGELFF.

The V gene is TRBV9, the J gene TRBJ1-3; no definite D call. Germline lookup yields CDR1 SGDLS and CDR2 YYNGEE. The CDR3 has 16 residues. Trimming left V 0 bases short and J 2 bases short, with 12 bases between. The CDR3 sequence: CASSVGLGEPGNTIYF. As DNA, the CDR3 is TGTGCCAGCAGCGTAGGTCTCGGGGAGCCTGGAAACACCATATATTTT. Supplemented by reference TRBV9 and TRBJ1-3, the full variable domain reads DSGVTQTPKHLITATGQRVTLRCSPRSGDLSVYWYQQSLDQGLQFLIQYYNGEERAKGNILERFSAQQFPDLHSELNLSSLELGDSALYFCASSVGLGEPGNTIYFGEGSWLTVV.

This clone is a singleton in its sample. CDR3 protein: CASSPQGAYGTQYF. The CDR3 region has the DNA TGTGCCAGCAGCCCCCAGGGGGCGTACGGGACCCAGTACTTC. J is TRBJ2-5 and V is TRBV7-3; 8 positions agree with TRBD1. Germline trimming cut 5 bases from V and 7 bases from J; bases unmatched to any gene: 9. Germline-derived CDR1 and CDR2 are SGHTA and FQGTGA. The CDR3 covers 14 residues. The whole variable domain, remainder taken from reference TRBV7-3 and TRBJ2-5, is GAGVSQTPSNKVTEKGKYVELRCDPISGHTALYWYRQSLGQGPEFLIYFQGTGAADDSGLPNDRFFAVRPEGSVSTLKIQRTERGDSAVYLCASSPQGAYGTQYFGPGTRLLVL.